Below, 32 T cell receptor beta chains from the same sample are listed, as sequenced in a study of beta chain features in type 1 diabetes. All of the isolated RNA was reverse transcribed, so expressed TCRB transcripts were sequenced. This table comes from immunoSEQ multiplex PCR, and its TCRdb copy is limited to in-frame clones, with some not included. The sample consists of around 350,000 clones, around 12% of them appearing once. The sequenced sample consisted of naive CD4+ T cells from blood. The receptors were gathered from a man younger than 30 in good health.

The CDR3 sequence is CAHHRERNEQFF. In DNA, the CDR3 is TGTGCCCACCACCGGGAGCGAAATGAGCAGTTCTTC. This chain uses TRBV30 with TRBJ2-1; TRBD2 is a possible D gene (6 bases). V lost 8 bases to trimming and J lost 7 bases, with 15 bases between them. This CDR3 contains 12 residues. Germline CDR1 is GTSNPN and CDR2 is SVGIG (reference sequence).

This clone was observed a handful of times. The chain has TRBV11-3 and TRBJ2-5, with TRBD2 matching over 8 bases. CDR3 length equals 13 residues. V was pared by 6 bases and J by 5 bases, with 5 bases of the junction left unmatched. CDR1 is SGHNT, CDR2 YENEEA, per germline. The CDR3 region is CASSSGGSETQYF. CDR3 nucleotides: TGTGCCAGCAGTTCGGGGGGGTCGGAGACCCAGTACTTC.

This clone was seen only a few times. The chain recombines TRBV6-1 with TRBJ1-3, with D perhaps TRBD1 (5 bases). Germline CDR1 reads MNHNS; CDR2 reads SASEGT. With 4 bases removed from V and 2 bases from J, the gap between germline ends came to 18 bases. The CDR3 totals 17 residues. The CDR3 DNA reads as TGTGCCAGCAGTGGAAAAACCCCGACAGATACTGGAAACACCATATATTTT. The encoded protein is CASSGKTPTDTGNTIYF.

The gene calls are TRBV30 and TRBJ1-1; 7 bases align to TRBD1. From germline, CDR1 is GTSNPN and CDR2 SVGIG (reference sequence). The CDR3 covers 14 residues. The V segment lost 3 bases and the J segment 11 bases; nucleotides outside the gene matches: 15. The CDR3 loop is CAWSSDRVNLRAFF. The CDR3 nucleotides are TGTGCCTGGAGCTCCGACAGGGTGAACCTTAGGGCTTTCTTT.

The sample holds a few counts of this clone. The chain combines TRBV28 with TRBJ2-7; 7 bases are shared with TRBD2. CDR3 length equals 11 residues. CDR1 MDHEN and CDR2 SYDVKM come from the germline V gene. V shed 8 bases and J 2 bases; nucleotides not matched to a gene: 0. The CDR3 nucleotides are TGTGCCAGCGGGGGGGCCTACGAGCAGTACTTC. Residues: CASGGAYEQYF.

CDR3 loop: CASSFTRGNTEAFF. Here the CDR3 DNA reads TGTGCCAGCAGCTTTACTAGAGGGAACACTGAAGCTTTCTTT. The chain links TRBV11-1 to TRBJ1-1; unclear D gene. The CDR3 is 14 residues long. Germline values: CDR1 SGHAT, CDR2 FQDESV (reference sequence). The V and J ends lost 3 bases and 1 base respectively, with 9 bases between them.

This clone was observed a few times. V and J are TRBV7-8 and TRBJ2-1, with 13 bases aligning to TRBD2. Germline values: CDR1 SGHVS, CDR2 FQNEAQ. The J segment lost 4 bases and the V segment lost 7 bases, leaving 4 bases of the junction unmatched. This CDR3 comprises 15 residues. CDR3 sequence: CASNPGLAGYNEQFF. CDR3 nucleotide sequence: TGTGCCAGCAACCCGGGACTAGCGGGATACAATGAGCAGTTCTTC.

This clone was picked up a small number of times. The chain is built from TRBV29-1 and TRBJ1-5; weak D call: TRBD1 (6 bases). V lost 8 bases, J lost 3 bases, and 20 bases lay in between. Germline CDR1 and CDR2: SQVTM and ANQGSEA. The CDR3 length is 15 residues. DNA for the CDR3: TGCAGCTACTGGGACACCTGGAAGGCCAATCAGCCCCAGCATTTT. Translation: CSYWDTWKANQPQHF.

The CDR3 DNA reads TGTGCCAGCAGTTTATCTCTCAGGGCGGTCTACGAGCAGTACTTC. Its translation is CASSLSLRAVYEQYF. J is TRBJ2-7 and V is TRBV28; tentatively, D is TRBD1 (5 bases). V was cut by 1 base and J by 3 bases, with 13 bases left in between. Germline loops: CDR1 MDHEN, CDR2 SYDVKM. CDR3 length: 15 amino acids.

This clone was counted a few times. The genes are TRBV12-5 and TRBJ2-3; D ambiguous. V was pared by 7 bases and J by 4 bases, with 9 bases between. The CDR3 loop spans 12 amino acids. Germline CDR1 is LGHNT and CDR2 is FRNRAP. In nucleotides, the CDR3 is TGTGCTAGTGCAGTGCTGGCAGATACGCAGTATTTT. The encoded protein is CASAVLADTQYF.

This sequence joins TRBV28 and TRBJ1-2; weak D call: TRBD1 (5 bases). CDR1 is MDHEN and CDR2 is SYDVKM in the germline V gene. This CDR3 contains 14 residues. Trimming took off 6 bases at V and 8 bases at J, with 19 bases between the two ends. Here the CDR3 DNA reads TGTGCCAGCAGCCCCCCCGCAGGGCAGTGGGGCTACACCTTC. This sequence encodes CASSPPAGQWGYTF.

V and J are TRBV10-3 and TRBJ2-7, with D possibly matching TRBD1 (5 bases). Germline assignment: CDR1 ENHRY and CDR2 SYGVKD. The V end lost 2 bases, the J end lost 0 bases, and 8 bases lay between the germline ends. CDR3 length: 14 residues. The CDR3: CAISELRVSYEQYF. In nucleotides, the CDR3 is TGTGCCATCAGTGAGCTCAGGGTCTCCTACGAGCAGTACTTC.

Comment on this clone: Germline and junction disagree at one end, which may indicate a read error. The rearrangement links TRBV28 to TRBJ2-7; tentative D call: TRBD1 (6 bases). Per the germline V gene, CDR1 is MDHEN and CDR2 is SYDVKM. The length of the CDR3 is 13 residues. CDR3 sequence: CASTLGQSYKQYF. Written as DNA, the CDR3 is TGTGCCAGCACCCTCGGACAGTCCTACAAGCAGTACTTC.

The CDR3 spells CASSVQGGLEEKLFF. CDR3 sequence (DNA): TGTGCCAGCAGCGTGCAGGGGGGCCTTGAGGAAAAACTGTTTTTT. The rearrangement links TRBV9 to TRBJ1-4; 7 nucleotides line up with TRBD1. Germline V gene data show CDR1 as SGDLS and CDR2 as YYNGEE. The CDR3 is made up of 15 amino acids. Unmatched junction bases numbered 9, after V lost 2 bases and J lost 8 bases.

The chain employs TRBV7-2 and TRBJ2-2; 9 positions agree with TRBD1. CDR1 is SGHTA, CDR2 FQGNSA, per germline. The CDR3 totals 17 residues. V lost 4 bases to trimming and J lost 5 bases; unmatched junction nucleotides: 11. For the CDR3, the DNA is TGTGCCAGCAGCTCCCGACAGGGGGAAGTAAGGACCGGGGAGCTGTTTTTT. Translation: CASSSRQGEVRTGELFF.

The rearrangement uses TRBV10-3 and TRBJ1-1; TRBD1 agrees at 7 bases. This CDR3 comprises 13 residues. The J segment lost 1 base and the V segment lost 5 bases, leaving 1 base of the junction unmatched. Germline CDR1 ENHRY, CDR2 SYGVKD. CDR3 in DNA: TGTGCCATCAGTAGGACAGGGAACACTGAAGCTTTCTTT. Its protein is CAISRTGNTEAFF.

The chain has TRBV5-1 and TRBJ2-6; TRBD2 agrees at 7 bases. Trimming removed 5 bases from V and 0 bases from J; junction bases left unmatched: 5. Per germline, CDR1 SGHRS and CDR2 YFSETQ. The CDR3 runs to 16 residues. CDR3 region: CASSLPGGSGANVLTF. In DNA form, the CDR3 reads TGCGCCAGCAGTCTGCCGGGGGGCTCTGGGGCCAACGTCCTGACTTTC. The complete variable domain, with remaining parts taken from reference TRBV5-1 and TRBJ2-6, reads KAGVTQTPRYLIKTRGQQVTLSCSPISGHRSVSWYQQTPGQGLQFLFEYFSETQRNKGNFPGRFSGRQFSNSRSEMNVSTLELGDSALYLCASSLPGGSGANVLTFGAGSRLTVL.

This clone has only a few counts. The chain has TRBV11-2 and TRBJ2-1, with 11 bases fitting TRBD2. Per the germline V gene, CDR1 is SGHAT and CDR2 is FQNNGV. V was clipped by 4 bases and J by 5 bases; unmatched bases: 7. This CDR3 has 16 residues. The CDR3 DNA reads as TGTGCCAGCAGCTCAAAACTAGCGGGAGTAGACAATGAGCAGTTCTTC. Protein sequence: CASSSKLAGVDNEQFF.

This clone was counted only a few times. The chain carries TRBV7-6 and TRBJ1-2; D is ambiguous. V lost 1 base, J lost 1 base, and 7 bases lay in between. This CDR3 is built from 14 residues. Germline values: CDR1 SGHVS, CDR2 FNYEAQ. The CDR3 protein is CASSLDPVNYGYTF. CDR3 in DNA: TGTGCCAGCAGCTTAGATCCAGTTAACTATGGCTACACCTTC.

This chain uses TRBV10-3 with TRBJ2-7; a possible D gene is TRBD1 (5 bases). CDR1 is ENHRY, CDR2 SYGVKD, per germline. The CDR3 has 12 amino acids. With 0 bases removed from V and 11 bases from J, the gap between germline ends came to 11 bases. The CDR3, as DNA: TGTGCCATCAGTGAGTCTAGGGGATGGGAGTACTTC. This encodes CAISESRGWEYF.

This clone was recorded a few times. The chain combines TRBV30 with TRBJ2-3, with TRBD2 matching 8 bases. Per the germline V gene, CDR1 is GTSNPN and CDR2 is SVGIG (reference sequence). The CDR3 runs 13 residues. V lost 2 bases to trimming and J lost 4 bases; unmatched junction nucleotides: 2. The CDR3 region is CAWSLGGADTQYF. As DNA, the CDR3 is TGTGCCTGGAGTCTCGGGGGGGCAGATACGCAGTATTTT.

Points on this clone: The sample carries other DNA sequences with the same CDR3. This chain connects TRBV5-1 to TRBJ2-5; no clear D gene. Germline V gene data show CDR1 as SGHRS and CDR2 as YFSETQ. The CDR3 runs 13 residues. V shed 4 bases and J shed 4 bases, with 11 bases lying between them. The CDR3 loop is CASSPGVRETQYF. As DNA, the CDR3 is TGCGCCAGCAGCCCCGGAGTAAGAGAGACCCAGTACTTC.

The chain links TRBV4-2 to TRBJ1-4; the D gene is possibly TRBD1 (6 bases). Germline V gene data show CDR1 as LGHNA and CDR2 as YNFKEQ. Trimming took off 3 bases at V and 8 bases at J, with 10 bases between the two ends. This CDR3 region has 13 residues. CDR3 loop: CASSQDRYEKLFF. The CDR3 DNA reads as TGTGCCAGCAGCCAGGACAGATACGAAAAACTGTTTTTT.

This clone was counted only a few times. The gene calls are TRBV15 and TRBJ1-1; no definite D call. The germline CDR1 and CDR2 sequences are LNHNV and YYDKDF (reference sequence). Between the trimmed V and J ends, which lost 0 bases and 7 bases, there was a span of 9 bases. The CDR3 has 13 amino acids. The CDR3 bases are TGTGCCACCAGCAGAGAGGGCCGGCTTGAAGCTTTCTTT. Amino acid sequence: CATSREGRLEAFF.

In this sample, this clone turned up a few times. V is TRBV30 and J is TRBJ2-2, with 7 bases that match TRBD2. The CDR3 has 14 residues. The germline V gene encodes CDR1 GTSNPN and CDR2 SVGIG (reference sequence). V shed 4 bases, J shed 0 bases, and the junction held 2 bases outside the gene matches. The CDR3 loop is CAWKGLSNTGELFF. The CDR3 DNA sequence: TGTGCCTGGAAGGGACTATCGAACACCGGGGAGCTGTTTTTT.

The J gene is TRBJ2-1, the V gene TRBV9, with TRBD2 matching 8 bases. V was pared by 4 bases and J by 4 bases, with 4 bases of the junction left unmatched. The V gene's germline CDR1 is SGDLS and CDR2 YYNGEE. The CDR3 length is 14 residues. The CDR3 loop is CASSIGLAYNEQFF. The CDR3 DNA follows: TGTGCCAGCAGCATAGGACTAGCTTACAATGAGCAGTTCTTC.

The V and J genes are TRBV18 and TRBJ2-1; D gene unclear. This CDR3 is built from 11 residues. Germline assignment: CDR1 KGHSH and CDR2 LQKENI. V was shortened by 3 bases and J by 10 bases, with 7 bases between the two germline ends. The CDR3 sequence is CASSPKAEQFF. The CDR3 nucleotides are TGTGCCAGCTCACCTAAAGCGGAGCAGTTCTTC.

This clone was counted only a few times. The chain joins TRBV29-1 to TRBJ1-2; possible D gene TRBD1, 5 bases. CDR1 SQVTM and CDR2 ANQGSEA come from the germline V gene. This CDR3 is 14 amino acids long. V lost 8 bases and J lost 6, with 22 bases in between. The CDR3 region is CSILLAGSVDGYTF. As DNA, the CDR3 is TGCAGCATCCTCCTGGCAGGGTCGGTGGATGGCTACACCTTC.

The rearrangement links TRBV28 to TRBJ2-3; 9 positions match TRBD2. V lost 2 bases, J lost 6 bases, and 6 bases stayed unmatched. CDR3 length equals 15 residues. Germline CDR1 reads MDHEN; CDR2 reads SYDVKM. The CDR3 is CASSLRASGTDTQYF. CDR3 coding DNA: TGTGCCAGCAGTTTAAGGGCTAGCGGGACCGATACGCAGTATTTT.

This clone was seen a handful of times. The CDR3 bases are TGTGCCAGCAAAACAGGGGGAGGGACTGAAGCTTTCTTT. It codes for CASKTGGGTEAFF. The chain uses TRBV7-8 and TRBJ1-1; TRBD1 matches 8 bases. This CDR3 has 13 amino acids. With V trimmed by 7 bases and J by 5 bases, 6 bases remained unmatched. CDR1 and CDR2 from the germline V gene are SGHVS and FQNEAQ. Using reference TRBV7-8 and TRBJ1-1 for the parts outside the CDR3, the full variable domain is GAGVSQSPRYKVAKRGQDVALRCDPISGHVSLFWYQQALGQGPEFLTYFQNEAQLDKSGLPSDRFFAERPEGSVSTLKIQRTQQEDSAVYLCASKTGGGTEAFFGQGTRLTVV.

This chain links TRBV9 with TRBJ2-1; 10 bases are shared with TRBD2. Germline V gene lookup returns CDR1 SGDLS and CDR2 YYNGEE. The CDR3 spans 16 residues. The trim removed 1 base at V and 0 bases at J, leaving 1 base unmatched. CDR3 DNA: TGTGCCAGCAGCGTATCTAGCGGGAGCTCCTACAATGAGCAGTTCTTC. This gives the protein CASSVSSGSSYNEQFF.

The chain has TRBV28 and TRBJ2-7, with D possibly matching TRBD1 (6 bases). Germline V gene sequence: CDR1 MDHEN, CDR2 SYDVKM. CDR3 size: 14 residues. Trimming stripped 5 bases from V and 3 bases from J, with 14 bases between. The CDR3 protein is CASSRTTGRYEQYF. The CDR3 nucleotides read TGTGCCAGCAGTCGGACCACAGGGCGCTACGAGCAGTACTTC. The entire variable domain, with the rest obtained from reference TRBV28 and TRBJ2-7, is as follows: DVKVTQSSRYLVKRTGEKVFLECVQDMDHENMFWYRQDPGLGLRLIYFSYDVKMKEKGDIPEGYSVSREKKERFSLILESASTNQTSMYLCASSRTTGRYEQYFGPGTRLTVT.